Following are 28 T cell receptor beta chains from one sample sequenced in a study of PD-1 blockade in classical Hodgkin lymphoma. Each and every patient relapsed after autologous stem cell transplantation, and patients got differing brentuximab vedotin exposure. Using immunoSEQ multiplex PCR, the repertoire was profiled, and TCRdb retains in-frame clones only, with some absent. The sample lists 130,000 to 150,000 clones, 78% occurring once. The sample in question was peripheral blood mononuclear cells (PBMCs), obtained before the second cycle of nivolumab. The origin of the receptors is a human donor with classical Hodgkin lymphoma.

V usage is TRBV6-5 and J usage is TRBJ1-2, with a tentative D call TRBD1 (5 bases). The length of the CDR3 is 14 residues. Germline CDR1 reads MNHEY; CDR2 reads SVGAGI. Trimming removed 0 bases at V and 8 bases at J, with 13 bases between. CDR3 loop: CASSYSQALWGYTF. The CDR3 DNA sequence: TGTGCCAGCAGTTACTCACAGGCCCTGTGGGGCTACACCTTC.

This chain joins TRBV6-5 and TRBJ2-5; 9 bases match TRBD1. CDR1 and CDR2 from the germline V gene are MNHEY and SVGAGI. J lost 2 bases, V lost 0 bases, and 4 bases had no gene match. CDR3 size: 16 residues. Here the CDR3 DNA reads TGTGCCAGCAGTTACTCCTCGGGACAGGGTCAAGAGACCCAGTACTTC. It codes for CASSYSSGQGQETQYF.

In its sample, this clone was seen a few times. The chain combines TRBV5-4 with TRBJ1-2; 7 nucleotides align to TRBD1. From germline, CDR1 is SGHNT and CDR2 YYREEE (reference sequence). The CDR3 covers 13 residues. Trimming cost V 4 bases and J 8 bases; bases outside gene matches: 8. In DNA form, the CDR3 reads TGTGCCAGCAGCCCTGGACAGGACGAAGGCTACACCTTC. This gives the protein CASSPGQDEGYTF. Together with reference TRBV5-4 and TRBJ1-2, the CDR3 gives the full variable domain: ETGVTQSPTHLIKTRGQQVTLRCSSQSGHNTVSWYQQALGQGPQFIFQYYREEENGRGNFPPRFSGLQFPNYSSELNVNALELDDSALYLCASSPGQDEGYTFGSGTRLTVV.

The chain recombines TRBV11-2 with TRBJ2-3; 15 bases are shared with TRBD2. The CDR3 sequence is 17 residues long. Germline values: CDR1 SGHAT, CDR2 FQNNGV. J gave up 3 bases and V 5 bases, and 6 bases lay outside the gene matches. The CDR3: CASSQWTSGGATDTQYF. CDR3 coding DNA: TGTGCCAGCAGCCAGTGGACTAGCGGGGGGGCAACAGATACGCAGTATTTT. Using reference TRBV11-2 and TRBJ2-3 for the parts outside the CDR3, the full variable domain is EAGVAQSPRYKIIEKRQSVAFWCNPISGHATLYWYQQILGQGPKLLIQFQNNGVVDDSQLPKDRFSAERLKGVDSTLKIQPAKLEDSAVYLCASSQWTSGGATDTQYFGPGTRLTVL.

The V call is TRBV5-6, the J call TRBJ2-6; D is unclear. In germline, CDR1 is SGHDT, CDR2 YYEEEE. V was cut by 0 bases and J by 0 bases, with 1 base left in between. The CDR3 runs 14 residues. The CDR3 DNA reads as TGTGCCAGCAGCTTGGTCTCTGGGGCCAACGTCCTGACTTTC. Amino acids: CASSLVSGANVLTF.

V usage is TRBV6-5 and J usage is TRBJ1-2; D possibly corresponds to TRBD1 (5 bases). Trimming cost V 0 bases and J 7 bases, with 6 bases left between them. CDR1 MNHEY and CDR2 SVGAGI come from the germline V gene. This CDR3 comprises 12 residues. The CDR3 sequence is CASSYSGVGYTF. In nucleotides, the CDR3 is TGTGCCAGCAGTTACTCAGGGGTTGGCTACACCTTC.

The chain links TRBV7-2 to TRBJ2-1; TRBD2 aligns across 12 bases. Losses at the gene ends were 5 bases for V and 1 base for J; bases not matched to a gene: 3. Germline CDR1 SGHTA, CDR2 FQGNSA. CDR3 size: 16 residues. CDR3 nucleotides: TGTGCCAGCAGCACCGGGACTAGCGGGTCCTACAATGAGCAGTTCTTC. It translates to CASSTGTSGSYNEQFF.

The chain couples TRBV6-1 to TRBJ2-7, with TRBD2 matching 8 bases. The germline CDR1 and CDR2 sequences are MNHNS and SASEGT. This CDR3 spans 13 amino acids. V lost 7 bases, J lost 4 bases, and 6 bases stayed unmatched. The DNA for the CDR3 is TGTGCCAGCACCGGGGGGGGATTATACGAGCAGTACTTC. This sequence encodes CASTGGGLYEQYF.

CDR3 protein: CATMTGTGVYEQYF. The CDR3 DNA is TGTGCCACCATGACCGGGACAGGAGTATACGAGCAGTACTTC. This rearrangement joins TRBV6-1 to TRBJ2-7; 8 nucleotides line up with TRBD1. CDR3 length: 14 residues. The germline gives CDR1 MNHNS, CDR2 SASEGT. V was pared by 10 bases and J by 4 bases, with 12 bases of the junction left unmatched.

The V and J genes are TRBV7-9 and TRBJ2-2; no firm D call. CDR1 is SEHNR, CDR2 FQNEAQ, per germline (reference sequence). This CDR3 has 17 amino acids. V was pared by 7 bases and J by 0 bases, with 18 bases between. This CDR3 is CASTPPGLRSNTGELFF. In DNA form, the CDR3 reads TGTGCCAGCACCCCCCCGGGTTTGCGATCGAACACCGGGGAGCTGTTTTTT.

This clone was observed a single time. V gene TRBV7-2 combines with J gene TRBJ2-5, with D possibly being TRBD1 (7 bases). The CDR3 is 14 residues long. Germline CDR1 is SGHTA and CDR2 is FQGNSA. The V end lost 5 bases, the J end lost 4 bases, and 14 bases lay between the germline ends. CDR3 loop: CASSPRQGGETQYF. The CDR3 region has the DNA TGTGCCAGCAGCCCCCGACAGGGAGGAGAGACCCAGTACTTC.

This clone was seen once. The genes are TRBV11-2 and TRBJ2-7, with D maybe TRBD2 (6 bases). CDR3 size: 14 residues. The V gene lost 6 bases and the J gene lost 5 bases, with 17 bases spanning the gap. From germline, CDR1 is SGHAT and CDR2 FQNNGV. CDR3 residues: CASSPEGPTDEQYF. The CDR3 coding sequence is TGTGCCAGCAGTCCGGAGGGACCTACCGACGAGCAGTACTTC.

This clone was recorded only once. This chain connects TRBV7-9 to TRBJ1-5; the D is unclear. This CDR3 is 15 amino acids long. The germline gives CDR1 SEHNR, CDR2 FQNEAQ (reference sequence). V lost 4 bases, J lost 6 bases, and 16 bases lay in between. CDR3 bases: TGTGCCAGCAGCTCGACCCGGGAATGGGGTCAGCCCCAGCATTTT. As protein: CASSSTREWGQPQHF.

The chain combines TRBV5-1 with TRBJ1-1; D remains ambiguous. V lost 4 bases and J 1 base, leaving 5 bases between the germline ends. Germline loops: CDR1 SGHRS, CDR2 YFSETQ. CDR3 size: 12 residues. CDR3 sequence: CASSAGNTEAFF. As DNA, the CDR3 is TGCGCCAGCAGCGCGGGGAACACTGAAGCTTTCTTT.

This clone has a single count. The genes are TRBV11-2 and TRBJ1-1; D possibly corresponds to TRBD1 (5 bases). This CDR3 comprises 14 residues. The V and J ends lost 2 bases and 3 bases respectively, with 10 bases between them. Germline V CDR1 and CDR2: SGHAT, FQNNGV. As DNA, the CDR3 is TGTGCCAGCAGCTTAACGGGACCCGACACTGAAGCTTTCTTT. The encoded protein is CASSLTGPDTEAFF.

The chain carries TRBV11-1 and TRBJ1-2; D ambiguous. Germline assignment: CDR1 SGHAT and CDR2 FQDESV (reference sequence). The CDR3 runs to 13 residues. The V and J ends lost 5 bases and 3 bases respectively, with 10 bases between them. CDR3 sequence (DNA): TGTGCCAGCAGCCCAGAGTCAGACTATGGCTACACCTTC. This translates into CASSPESDYGYTF.

The chain recombines TRBV5-6 with TRBJ2-7; D possibly corresponds to TRBD2 (5 bases). CDR3 size: 12 residues. The V end lost 1 base, the J end lost 5 bases, and 7 bases lay between the germline ends. Germline values: CDR1 SGHDT, CDR2 YYEEEE. CDR3 protein: CASSLTGDEQYF. Here the CDR3 DNA reads TGTGCCAGCAGCTTGACCGGGGACGAGCAGTACTTC.

The chain couples TRBV9 to TRBJ2-1; D is possibly TRBD1 or TRBD2 (5 bases each). This CDR3 comprises 14 residues. The V and J ends lost 4 bases and 5 bases respectively, with 13 bases between them. CDR1 and CDR2 (germline): SGDLS, YYNGEE. The CDR3 sequence: CASSPRTLDNEQFF. The CDR3 bases are TGTGCCAGCAGCCCAAGGACACTAGACAATGAGCAGTTCTTC.

A remark on this clone: An end of the junction does not agree with germline; a read error may underlie this. The chain recombines TRBV5-1 with TRBJ1-4; D unclear. This CDR3 is built from 14 residues. Germline-derived CDR1 and CDR2 are SGHRS and YFSETQ. Here the CDR3 reads CASSLGSTTEKLFF. DNA for the CDR3: TGCGCCAGCAGCTTGGGATCTACTACTGAAAAACTGTTTTTT. Combining the CDR3 with reference TRBV5-1 and TRBJ1-4 gives the whole variable domain KAGVTQTPRYLIKTRGQQVTLSCSPISGHRSVSWYQQTPGQGLQFLFEYFSETQRNKGNFPGRFSGRQFSNSRSEMNVSTLELGDSALYLCASSLGSTTEKLFFGSGTQLSVL.

V and J are TRBV6-1 and TRBJ1-2; weak D call: TRBD1 (6 bases). This CDR3 region has 13 residues. Trimming removed 8 bases from V and 2 bases from J, with 12 bases in between. Germline CDR1 MNHNS, CDR2 SASEGT. The CDR3 reads CASEGQLNYGYTF. CDR3 sequence (DNA): TGTGCCAGCGAAGGACAGCTGAACTATGGCTACACCTTC.

This sequence joins TRBV5-1 and TRBJ1-2; D remains unclear. The germline V and J ends were trimmed by 2 bases and 7 bases, with 24 bases remaining between them. The CDR3 contains 17 residues. Germline CDR1 reads SGHRS; CDR2 reads YFSETQ. This chain's CDR3 is CASSLSFEQPLIRGYTF. The DNA for the CDR3 is TGCGCCAGCAGCTTATCGTTTGAACAGCCCCTTATCCGTGGCTACACCTTC.

Concerning this clone itself: At one of its ends the junction is not consistent with the germline gene, which may arise from a read error. This chain links TRBV7-2 with TRBJ1-2; D is possibly TRBD1 (5 bases). Germline lookup yields CDR1 SGHTA and CDR2 FQGNSA. The length of the CDR3 is 17 residues. The CDR3 sequence is CASSLPWGGQGDPWVHF. The CDR3 region has the DNA TGTGCCAGCAGCTTACCATGGGGTGGACAAGGGGATCCCTGGGTGCACTTC. The complete variable domain, with remaining parts taken from reference TRBV7-2 and TRBJ1-2, reads GAGVSQSPSNKVTEKGKDVELRCDPISGHTALYWYRQSLGQGLEFLIYFQGNSAPDKSGLPSDRFSAERTGGSVSTLTIQRTQQEDSAVYLCASSLPWGGQGDPWVHFGSGTRLTVV.

This clone was counted once. The V and J genes are TRBV5-6 and TRBJ1-1; D uncertain. The germline gives CDR1 SGHDT, CDR2 YYEEEE. The CDR3 has 13 residues. Trimming cost V 3 bases and J 5 bases, with 11 bases left between them. The CDR3 sequence: CASSSLRATEAFF. The CDR3 DNA follows: TGTGCCAGCAGCTCGCTGCGGGCAACTGAAGCTTTCTTT.

The rearrangement joins TRBV10-3 to TRBJ2-7; 13 bases are a match to TRBD2. V trimming: 10 bases; J trimming: 4 bases; junction bases outside the gene matches: 4. There are 13 residues in the CDR3. Germline V gene sequence: CDR1 ENHRY, CDR2 SYGVKD. CDR3 sequence: CATEGLAGYEQYF. In nucleotides, the CDR3 is TGTGCCACGGAGGGACTAGCGGGGTACGAGCAGTACTTC.

V and J are TRBV19 and TRBJ2-7, with 11 bases matching TRBD1. V trimming: 5 bases; J trimming: 6 bases; junction bases outside the gene matches: 15. Per germline, CDR1 LNHDA and CDR2 SQIVND (reference sequence). This CDR3 has 17 residues. CDR3 nucleotide sequence: TGTGCCAGTAGTCCCCTCCTCTTCGGACAGGGGGCATCCGAGCAGTACTTC. This translates into CASSPLLFGQGASEQYF.

The chain employs TRBV6-6 and TRBJ1-2, with 7 nucleotides matching TRBD1. The CDR3 is made up of 15 amino acids. Looked up from germline, CDR1 is MNHNY and CDR2 is SVGAGI (reference sequence). V dropped 6 bases and J dropped 5; count of bases not matched to a gene: 12. In DNA form, the CDR3 reads TGTGCCAGCAGCTGGGGGACAGTAAGGGGTTATGGCTACACCTTC. Translation: CASSWGTVRGYGYTF.

The gene calls are TRBV6-1 and TRBJ1-2; TRBD1 is a possible D gene (5 bases). This CDR3 contains 13 residues. The V end was cut by 4 bases, the J end by 0 bases, with 6 bases between. In germline, CDR1 is MNHNS, CDR2 SASEGT. The CDR3: CASSGRANYGYTF. The CDR3 DNA reads as TGTGCCAGCAGTGGCAGGGCTAACTATGGCTACACCTTC.

This chain joins TRBV5-1 and TRBJ2-3; TRBD2 agrees at 10 bases. Germline values: CDR1 SGHRS, CDR2 YFSETQ. The J segment lost 5 bases and the V segment lost 0 bases, leaving 6 bases of the junction unmatched. This CDR3 is 16 amino acids long. CDR3 nucleotides: TGCGCCAGCAGCTTGGTGCTAGCGGGGGATATAGATACGCAGTATTTT. It codes for CASSLVLAGDIDTQYF.